Sequencing of this T cell receptor (beta chain) was carried out in a study of somatic mutations in cytotoxic T cells in rheumatoid arthritis. Study outcomes and limitations: Increasing age coincided with elevated CD8+ clonality among rheumatoid arthritis patients, though not among healthy controls.

Clones were read by immunoSEQ multiplex PCR, and TCRdb kept only the in-frame ones, dropping some. The sample lists about 25,000 clones, roughly 74% occurring once. This clone was seen a handful of times. The antigen is undetermined. V shed 7 bases, J shed 4 bases, and the junction held 18 bases outside the gene matches. The CDR3 is made up of 17 amino acids. Looked up from germline, CDR1 is WNHNN and CDR2 is SYGVQD (reference sequence). Material: CD8+ T cells sorted from blood. The receptor was isolated from a woman between 18 and 29 years old in good health. The chain carries TRBV10-1 and TRBJ2-7; 8 bases fit TRBD1. CDR3 residues: CASIGQGFDALHYEQYF. DNA of the CDR3: TGCGCCAGCATCGGACAGGGTTTTGATGCCCTACATTACGAGCAGTACTTC.